These 24 T cell receptor beta chains originate from one sample sequenced in a study of PD-L1 blockade in urothelial cancer. This table comes from immunoSEQ multiplex PCR, and its TCRdb copy is limited to in-frame clones, with some not included. The table records 50,000 or so clones, approximately 83% of them present only once. The material sequenced was PBMCs, taken around atezolizumab (anti-PD-L1) treatment. Receptors originate from a man aged 55-75 years with urothelial cancer.

This chain links TRBV28 with TRBJ1-4, with D perhaps matching TRBD1 (5 bases). The CDR3 is 13 amino acids. CDR1 is MDHEN and CDR2 is SYDVKM in the germline V gene. V shed 5 bases and J shed 8 bases, with 12 bases lying between them. For the CDR3, the DNA is TGTGCCAGCAGTCCCCCGGGGGGGGAAAAACTGTTTTTT. Its translation: CASSPPGGEKLFF.

This clone was picked up one time. J is TRBJ2-7 and V is TRBV28; 7 bases align to TRBD1. From germline, CDR1 is MDHEN and CDR2 SYDVKM. CDR3 length: 14 residues. Losses at the gene ends were 2 bases for V and 5 bases for J; bases not matched to a gene: 6. As DNA, the CDR3 is TGTGCCAGCAGTTTAGTTAACAGGGGAAACGAGCAGTACTTC. Its protein product is CASSLVNRGNEQYF. The full variable domain, its missing parts supplied by reference TRBV28 and TRBJ2-7, is DVKVTQSSRYLVKRTGEKVFLECVQDMDHENMFWYRQDPGLGLRLIYFSYDVKMKEKGDIPEGYSVSREKKERFSLILESASTNQTSMYLCASSLVNRGNEQYFGPGTRLTVT.

The rearrangement uses TRBV5-6 and TRBJ1-2; 9 bases are a match to TRBD1. Germline V gene sequence: CDR1 SGHDT, CDR2 YYEEEE. The trim removed 2 bases at V and 7 bases at J, leaving 6 bases unmatched. The CDR3 has 14 amino acids. The CDR3 sequence: CASSFLQGASGYTF. CDR3 nucleotides: TGTGCCAGCAGCTTCTTACAGGGGGCTAGTGGCTACACCTTC.

The chain recombines TRBV27 with TRBJ2-7; D might be TRBD2 (7 bases). There are 15 residues in the CDR3. CDR1 and CDR2 from the germline V gene are MNHEY and SMNVEV (reference sequence). Trimming stripped 3 bases from V and 2 bases from J, with 14 bases between. CDR3 loop: CASSLGGLRTYEQYF. CDR3 coding DNA: TGTGCCAGCAGTTTGGGGGGGCTTAGAACCTACGAGCAGTACTTC.

The V gene is TRBV28, the J gene TRBJ2-7; 7 bases match TRBD1. J gave up 3 bases and V 8 bases, and 13 bases lay outside the gene matches. Germline CDR1 is MDHEN and CDR2 is SYDVKM. CDR3 size: 15 residues. The CDR3 DNA reads as TGTGCCAGCGGGGAAGGTTCCGGGACAGTCTACGAGCAGTACTTC. Encoded protein: CASGEGSGTVYEQYF.

The chain couples TRBV11-2 to TRBJ2-1; TRBD1 might be the D (5 bases). This CDR3 is 14 amino acids long. V was shortened by 5 bases and J by 7 bases, with 15 bases between the two germline ends. CDR1 is SGHAT and CDR2 is FQNNGV in the germline V gene. The CDR3 region has the DNA TGTGCCAGCAGCATCAGCCCAGGGTTGAATGAGCAGTTCTTC. Encoded protein: CASSISPGLNEQFF.

This clone is classed as medium-sized. The V gene is TRBV19, the J gene TRBJ1-1; D unresolved. Trimming removed 8 bases at V and 0 bases at J, with 10 bases between. Per the germline V gene, CDR1 is LNHDA and CDR2 is SQIVND (reference sequence). The CDR3 runs to 13 residues. In DNA form, the CDR3 reads TGTGCCAGTGCATGGGCGCTGAACACTGAAGCTTTCTTT. It codes for CASAWALNTEAFF.

The genes are TRBV14 and TRBJ2-3, with D maybe TRBD2 (5 bases). The ends were cut back, 6 bases at V and 2 bases at J, with 15 bases in the middle. This CDR3 is built from 15 residues. CDR1 SGHDN and CDR2 FVKESK come from the germline V gene. The CDR3 nucleotides read TGTGCCAGCAGTCCCACGGGATTCTTCACAGATACGCAGTATTTT. Amino acid sequence: CASSPTGFFTDTQYF.

V gene TRBV28 combines with J gene TRBJ1-2; 8 bases fit TRBD1. CDR1 is MDHEN and CDR2 is SYDVKM in the germline V gene. The CDR3 spans 18 residues. The J segment lost 3 bases and the V segment lost 3 bases, leaving 15 bases of the junction unmatched. CDR3 sequence reads: CASSLGGTGLPLHYGYTF. The CDR3 coding sequence is TGTGCCAGCAGTTTGGGAGGGACAGGTTTACCGCTTCACTATGGCTACACCTTC.

The chain uses TRBV10-1 and TRBJ1-1; D is ambiguous. Trimming took 0 bases from V and 3 from J, leaving 11 bases between them. This CDR3 contains 15 residues. The germline gives CDR1 WNHNN, CDR2 SYGVQD (reference sequence). CDR3 amino acids: CASSESGIGHTEAFF. The CDR3 nucleotides are TGCGCCAGCAGTGAGTCGGGCATAGGCCACACTGAAGCTTTCTTT.

The CDR3 region is CASSLSGAVAYEQYF. The CDR3, as DNA: TGTGCCAGCAGCCTCAGCGGGGCGGTCGCCTACGAGCAGTACTTC. The rearrangement links TRBV6-5 to TRBJ2-7; 7 nucleotides match TRBD2. CDR3 length: 15 residues. Per germline, CDR1 MNHEY and CDR2 SVGAGI. J gave up 2 bases and V 6 bases, and 10 bases lay outside the gene matches.

The J gene is TRBJ2-2, the V gene TRBV28, with 9 bases fitting TRBD2. From germline, CDR1 is MDHEN and CDR2 SYDVKM. The V and J ends lost 3 bases and 0 bases, in that order; junction bases with no gene match: 5. The CDR3 covers 17 residues. CDR3 loop: CASSLVSGRSNTGELFF. CDR3 in DNA: TGTGCCAGCAGTTTGGTGAGCGGGAGGTCGAACACCGGGGAGCTGTTTTTT.

The V call is TRBV5-1, the J call TRBJ2-3; 9 bases match TRBD2. This CDR3 comprises 14 residues. The J segment lost 2 bases and the V segment lost 7 bases, leaving 5 bases of the junction unmatched. Germline V gives CDR1 SGHRS, CDR2 YFSETQ. The CDR3 nucleotides read TGCGCCAGCCAGAGCGGGAGGCCCACAGATACGCAGTATTTT. Protein: CASQSGRPTDTQYF.

The chain employs TRBV7-9 and TRBJ1-5; the D gene is possibly TRBD1 (5 bases). The CDR3 contains 17 residues. The germline CDR1 and CDR2 sequences are SEHNR and FQNEAQ (reference sequence). Between the trimmed V and J ends, which lost 5 bases and 2 bases, there was a span of 19 bases. The chain's CDR3 is CASSRGGSGFGNQPQHF. The DNA for the CDR3 is TGTGCCAGCAGCCGGGGAGGGTCAGGGTTCGGCAATCAGCCCCAGCATTTT.

This rearrangement joins TRBV2 to TRBJ1-2; the match to TRBD1 covers 7 bases. J was trimmed by 6 bases and V by 8 bases; bases with no gene match: 15. This CDR3 region has 15 residues. Germline CDR1 and CDR2: SNHLY and FYNNEI. CDR3 residues: CASPRGTLGYDGYTF. The DNA of the CDR3 is TGTGCCAGCCCCAGGGGGACCCTCGGCTACGATGGCTACACCTTC.

V is TRBV11-3 and J is TRBJ1-1; 8 bases agree with TRBD1. V lost 5 bases and J lost 5; bases outside the gene matches: 13. Looked up from germline, CDR1 is SGHNT and CDR2 is YENEEA. CDR3 length: 16 residues. The CDR3 is CASSNPGQGLRTEAFF. CDR3 DNA: TGTGCCAGCAGCAACCCCGGACAGGGACTTCGGACTGAAGCTTTCTTT.

CDR3 sequence: CASSQASGQPNYGYTF. CDR3 bases: TGCGCCAGCAGCCAAGCCTCGGGACAGCCAAACTATGGCTACACCTTC. The rearrangement joins TRBV4-3 to TRBJ1-2, with TRBD1 identical over 7 bases. V trimming: 1 base; J trimming: 2 bases; junction bases outside the gene matches: 7. Germline CDR1 is LGHNA and CDR2 is YSLEER. The CDR3 length is 16 residues.

The chain couples TRBV18 to TRBJ2-3; 12 nucleotides align to TRBD2. The CDR3 extends over 18 amino acids. Germline-derived CDR1 and CDR2 are KGHSH and LQKENI. The trim removed 9 bases at V and 0 bases at J, leaving 13 bases unmatched. The CDR3 reads CASDSKTSGSRSTDTQYF. CDR3 nucleotide sequence: TGTGCCAGTGACAGCAAGACTAGCGGGAGTCGGAGCACAGATACGCAGTATTTT.

The CDR3 spells CASSQDPGETETQYF. CDR3 sequence (DNA): TGTGCCAGCAGCCAAGATCCCGGGGAAACAGAGACCCAGTACTTC. V gene TRBV4-2 combines with J gene TRBJ2-5; perhaps TRBD2 as D (5 bases). The CDR3 is 15 amino acids. The V end was cut by 0 bases, the J end by 4 bases, with 12 bases between. Germline loops: CDR1 LGHNA, CDR2 YNFKEQ.

This clone was counted a few times. Written as DNA, the CDR3 is TGCGCCAGCAGCTTGTTTGGGACAAACACCGGGGAGCTGTTTTTT. The encoded protein is CASSLFGTNTGELFF. This chain links TRBV5-1 with TRBJ2-2; D is perhaps TRBD1 (6 bases). V was shortened by 1 base and J by 2 bases, with 9 bases between the two germline ends. The germline CDR1 and CDR2 sequences are SGHRS and YFSETQ. The CDR3 extends over 15 amino acids.

The rearrangement links TRBV30 to TRBJ1-2; D is perhaps TRBD1 (6 bases). CDR1 and CDR2 (germline): GTSNPN, SVGIG (reference sequence). The CDR3 totals 16 residues. V shed 3 bases and J shed 5 bases, with 22 bases lying between them. The chain's CDR3 is CAWRGAGYEGLYGYTF. The CDR3 DNA reads TGTGCCTGGAGGGGGGCAGGGTATGAGGGATTATATGGCTACACCTTC.

The chain joins TRBV9 to TRBJ2-2, with D perhaps matching TRBD1 (5 bases). Germline values: CDR1 SGDLS, CDR2 YYNGEE. CDR3 length: 15 residues. Deletions cut 4 bases from V and 3 bases from J, with 13 bases between. The CDR3 sequence: CASSPLQGYTGELFF. The CDR3, as DNA: TGTGCCAGCAGCCCCCTGCAGGGCTACACCGGGGAGCTGTTTTTT.

The V call is TRBV13, the J call TRBJ1-2, with 7 nucleotides matching TRBD1. Germline CDR1 and CDR2: PRHDT and FYEKMQ (reference sequence). CDR3 length: 16 residues. V shed 5 bases and J 1 base; nucleotides not matched to a gene: 10. CDR3 sequence reads: CASSTTWDRNNYGYTF. In DNA, the CDR3 is TGTGCCAGCAGCACTACATGGGACAGAAATAACTATGGCTACACCTTC.

The rearrangement joins TRBV6-1 to TRBJ2-1; weak D call: TRBD2 (5 bases). The CDR3 runs to 12 residues. Germline V CDR1 and CDR2: MNHNS, SASEGT. Trimming removed 8 bases from V and 9 bases from J, with 14 bases in between. This chain's CDR3 is CASVTSISEQFF. In DNA, the CDR3 is TGTGCCAGCGTTACTAGTATCAGTGAGCAGTTCTTC.